A selection of T cell receptor beta chains follows, all from one sample in a study of high-grade serous ovarian cancer treatment subgroups. The method was immunoSEQ multiplex PCR; TCRdb's version includes in-frame clones alone and lacks a portion of them. The sample has 10,000 to 15,000 clones; 88% are singletons. Sequencing used tumor tissue. Receptors originate from a human donor with high-grade serous ovarian cancer. Both conserved end residues are part of each CDR3. Each record gives: clone size, V gene, J gene, D gene, CDR3 protein, CDR3 DNA. The D gene is left open where the match is weak. Rows may omit the clone size; those that give it use once, few, many or a size class.

>-|TRBV5-5|TRBJ2-3|-
CASTGFSTTDTQYF
TGTGCCAGCACAGGCTTTTCCACCACAGATACGCAGTATTTT
>once|TRBV5-4|TRBJ2-5|TRBD1
CASSKKGTGEETQYF
TGTGCCAGCAGCAAAAAAGGGACAGGCGAAGAGACCCAGTACTTC
>few|TRBV2|TRBJ1-2|-
CASSEALPGDYGYTF
TGTGCCAGCAGTGAAGCGCTTCCGGGGGACTATGGCTACACCTTC
>-|TRBV18|TRBJ2-2|-
CASSLPQGNTGELFF
TGTGCCAGCTCATTGCCCCAGGGGAACACCGGGGAGCTGTTTTTT
>-|TRBV5-1|TRBJ2-5|-
CASSSREGETQYF
TGCGCCAGCAGCTCGCGAGAGGGGGAGACCCAGTACTTC
>-|TRBV7-6|TRBJ1-6|-
CASSSSYNSPLHF
TGTGCCAGCTCAAGTTCCTATAATTCACCCCTCCACTTT
>once|TRBV28|TRBJ1-2|-
CASSSQTTANYGYTF
TGTGCCAGCAGTTCCCAGACGACAGCTAACTATGGCTACACCTTC
>-|TRBV28|TRBJ2-2|-
CASSLKRGGGELFF
TGTGCCAGCAGTTTAAAACGGGGAGGCGGGGAGCTGTTTTTT
>-|TRBV6-5|TRBJ1-3|-
CASGGPRSGNTIYF
TGTGCCAGCGGTGGACCTCGCTCTGGAAACACCATATATTTT
>-|TRBV6-1|TRBJ2-7|TRBD2
CASSEGGSAEQYF
TGTGCCAGCAGTGAAGGCGGGAGCGCCGAGCAGTACTTC
>-|TRBV6-5|TRBJ1-5|-
CATGKFGDSNQPQHF
TGTGCCACAGGGAAGTTTGGGGATAGCAATCAGCCCCAGCATTTT
>-|TRBV6-6|TRBJ2-6|-
CASRPDLLGANVLTF
TGTGCCAGCAGACCTGACCTTCTTGGGGCCAACGTCCTGACTTTC
>-|TRBV9|TRBJ2-3|TRBD2
CASSAGTRGYTQYF
TGTGCCAGCAGCGCCGGGACTAGGGGCTATACGCAGTATTTT
>-|TRBV4-3|TRBJ1-2|-
CASSQEAGLDGYTF
TGCGCCAGCAGCCAAGAGGCGGGTCTTGACGGCTACACCTTC
>-|TRBV11-2|TRBJ2-3|-
CASSLDWGQDTQYF
TGTGCCAGCAGCTTAGACTGGGGCCAAGATACGCAGTATTTT
>-|TRBV7-2|TRBJ1-4|TRBD1
CASSLARTGGVKNEKLFF
TGTGCCAGCAGCTTAGCGAGGACAGGGGGCGTTAAAAATGAAAAACTGTTTTTT
>-|TRBV7-2|TRBJ2-2|TRBD2
CASSPRRGANTGELFF
TGTGCCAGCAGCCCGCGGCGGGGGGCAAACACCGGGGAGCTGTTTTTT
>-|TRBV5-1|TRBJ1-2|-
CASNPTGSARNGYTF
TGCGCCAGCAATCCGACAGGTTCGGCCCGAAATGGCTACACCTTC